This TCR beta chain was documented in a study of beta chain features in type 1 diabetes. Turning to the study itself: The samples had about 110,000,000 sorted cells examined in all. Study findings and constraints: Type 1 diabetes patients had moderately but significantly shorter TCRB CDR3s in all four CD4+ subsets.

Sequenced material consisted of expressed TCRB transcripts (all of the isolated RNA was reverse transcribed). Sequencing was performed with immunoSEQ multiplex PCR; in TCRdb, only in-frame clones are kept and a portion is missing. This sample has about 660,000 clones, with 11% to 15% found just once. This clone was observed a few times. The target antigen is unknown. This CDR3 comprises 13 residues. The germline V gene encodes CDR1 SGHRS and CDR2 YFSETQ. Trimming took 2 bases from V and 6 from J, leaving 11 bases between them. The source of this sequence is a man aged 18 to 30 with type 1 diabetes. The chain combines TRBV5-1 with TRBJ1-2; D might be TRBD1 (6 bases). The sequenced material came from naive CD4+ T cells from blood. The CDR3 nucleotides are TGCGCCAGCAGCTTTACAGGGTCGGATGGCTACACCTTC. It encodes CASSFTGSDGYTF.